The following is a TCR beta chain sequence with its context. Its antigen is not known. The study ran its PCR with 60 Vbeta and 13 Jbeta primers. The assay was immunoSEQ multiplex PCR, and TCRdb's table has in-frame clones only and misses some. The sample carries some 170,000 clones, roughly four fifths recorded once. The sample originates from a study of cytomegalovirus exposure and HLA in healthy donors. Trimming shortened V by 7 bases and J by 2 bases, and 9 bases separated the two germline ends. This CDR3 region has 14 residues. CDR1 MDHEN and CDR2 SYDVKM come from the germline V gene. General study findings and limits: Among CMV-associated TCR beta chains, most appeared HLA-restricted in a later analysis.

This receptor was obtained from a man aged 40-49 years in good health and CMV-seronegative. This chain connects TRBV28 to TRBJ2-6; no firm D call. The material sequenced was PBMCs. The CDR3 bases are TGTGCCAGCACCACCCGGGCTGGGGCCAACGTCCTGACTTTC. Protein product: CASTTRAGANVLTF.